These 29 T cell receptor beta chains originate from one sample sequenced in a study of T cell repertoires in cytomegalovirus infection. A single record per CDR3 protein comes from TCRdb applying MiXCR to the reads. The sample carries some 100,000 distinct CDR3 sequences, about 25% recorded once. The sequenced material came from CD8+ T cells from PBMCs. The receptors come from a human donor in good health (CMV status not recorded). Some clones in this sample may be carry-over from other donors' samples.

Many counts were recorded for this clonotype. The V gene is TRBV7-2, the J gene TRBJ2-3, with 8 bases matching TRBD2. With 0 bases clipped from V and 0 bases from J, the junction kept 2 bases outside the gene matches. Germline V lookup: CDR1 SGHTA, CDR2 FQGNSA. This CDR3 has 16 amino acids. The CDR3 sequence is CASSLAASGSTDTQYF. The CDR3 coding sequence is TGTGCCAGCAGCTTAGCGGCTAGCGGGAGCACAGATACGCAGTATTTT.

The sample holds a few counts of this clonotype. The V and J genes are TRBV20-1 and TRBJ2-7; D is perhaps TRBD1 (5 bases). Between the trimmed V and J ends, which lost 4 bases and 3 bases, there was a span of 16 bases. There are 14 residues in the CDR3. The germline V gene encodes CDR1 DFQATT and CDR2 SNEGSKA (reference sequence). The CDR3 region is CSAIPLSTVYEQYF. The CDR3 region has the DNA TGCAGTGCTATCCCCTTGTCGACAGTCTACGAGCAGTACTTC.

This chain uses TRBV20-1 with TRBJ2-1; 9 nucleotides line up with TRBD1. The CDR3 loop spans 15 amino acids. V gave up 2 bases and J gave up 8 bases; unmatched junction bases: 10. The germline gives CDR1 DFQATT, CDR2 SNEGSKA (reference sequence). The CDR3 nucleotides read TGCAGTGCTAGAATGAAGGACAGGGGTCCGGATGAGCAGTTCTTC. It specifies CSARMKDRGPDEQFF.

This clonotype was observed a handful of times. V and J are TRBV20-1 and TRBJ2-7; D is uncertain. Germline CDR1 and CDR2: DFQATT and SNEGSKA (reference sequence). The CDR3 is 11 residues long. Trimming removed 1 base from V and 5 bases from J, with 6 bases in between. The CDR3 bases are TGCAGTGCTAGAGGCTTTCACGAGCAGTACTTC. Translating it yields CSARGFHEQYF.

The J gene is TRBJ2-7, the V gene TRBV5-6; D not resolved. Trimming took 3 bases from V and 0 from J, leaving 7 bases between them. Per the germline V gene, CDR1 is SGHDT and CDR2 is YYEEEE. CDR3 length: 13 residues. The CDR3 is CASSSTLSYEQYF. In DNA form, the CDR3 reads TGTGCCAGCAGCTCTACCCTCTCCTACGAGCAGTACTTC.

This clonotype came up once. This chain links TRBV30 with TRBJ2-4; 7 bases fit TRBD1. V gave up 4 bases and J gave up 13 bases; unmatched junction bases: 13. Per germline, CDR1 GTSNPN and CDR2 SVGIG (reference sequence). The CDR3 loop spans 13 amino acids. In DNA, the CDR3 is TGTGCCTGGAACCCAACTACAACAGGGGTCCAGTACTTC. Translating it yields CAWNPTTTGVQYF.

This clonotype has a count of ten or more. The chain has TRBV7-2 and TRBJ2-7, with TRBD2 matching over 12 bases. CDR1 is SGHTA, CDR2 FQGNSA, per germline. V lost 4 bases and J lost 3; bases outside the gene matches: 4. The CDR3 has 15 amino acids. The CDR3 spells CASSSTSGSLYEQYF. DNA of the CDR3: TGTGCCAGCAGCTCGACTAGCGGGAGTCTCTACGAGCAGTACTTC.

The chain couples TRBV28 to TRBJ2-3; TRBD2 matches 8 bases. Per the germline V gene, CDR1 is MDHEN and CDR2 is SYDVKM. The CDR3 sequence is 18 residues long. V lost 5 bases to trimming and J lost 2 bases; unmatched junction nucleotides: 15. The CDR3 spells CASSPRASGGPLTDTQYF. Written as DNA, the CDR3 is TGTGCCAGCAGTCCCAGGGCGAGCGGGGGCCCGCTCACAGATACGCAGTATTTT.

This chain connects TRBV5-1 to TRBJ1-1; D is uncertain. Looked up from germline, CDR1 is SGHRS and CDR2 is YFSETQ. V lost 6 bases, J lost 1 base, and 16 bases lay in between. This CDR3 has 15 amino acids. CDR3: CASNGETEGNTEAFF. CDR3 in DNA: TGCGCCAGCAATGGGGAGACTGAGGGGAACACTGAAGCTTTCTTT.

This clonotype occurred a few times. The V gene is TRBV7-9, the J gene TRBJ2-7; TRBD2 matches 8 bases. The CDR3 is 15 amino acids. Germline assignment: CDR1 SEHNR and CDR2 FQNEAQ (reference sequence). V dropped 5 bases and J dropped 5; count of bases not matched to a gene: 11. CDR3 in DNA: TGTGCCAGCAGCCGGAAGCGGGAGTTGGTGAACGAGCAGTACTTC. The encoded protein is CASSRKRELVNEQYF.

This rearrangement joins TRBV2 to TRBJ2-1, with TRBD1 matching over 7 bases. Germline values: CDR1 SNHLY, CDR2 FYNNEI. CDR3 length: 18 residues. With 0 bases clipped from V and 5 bases from J, the junction kept 13 bases outside the gene matches. The CDR3 spells CASSEALPGTVIDNEQFF. The CDR3 nucleotides read TGTGCCAGCAGTGAAGCGCTTCCCGGGACAGTTATCGACAATGAGCAGTTCTTC.

This clonotype was detected only once. The rearrangement uses TRBV29-1 and TRBJ2-3; tentative D call: TRBD2 (6 bases). V was pared by 1 base and J by 4 bases, with 12 bases between. Germline V gene lookup returns CDR1 SQVTM and CDR2 ANQGSEA. This CDR3 has 14 residues. The CDR3: CSVEGSLAPDTQYF. The CDR3 DNA follows: TGCAGCGTTGAAGGCTCACTAGCCCCAGATACGCAGTATTTT.

This clonotype was recorded many times. The chain employs TRBV7-2 and TRBJ2-7, with D possibly being TRBD2 (7 bases). CDR1 SGHTA and CDR2 FQGNSA come from the germline V gene. V shed 3 bases and J shed 0 bases, with 9 bases lying between them. The CDR3 spans 14 residues. The CDR3 reads CASSFGGASYEQYF. CDR3 bases: TGTGCCAGCAGCTTTGGGGGGGCCTCCTACGAGCAGTACTTC.

The chain carries TRBV20-1 and TRBJ2-7, with D maybe TRBD2 (7 bases). Germline values: CDR1 DFQATT, CDR2 SNEGSKA (reference sequence). With 5 bases removed from V and 4 bases from J, the gap between germline ends came to 27 bases. The CDR3 spans 17 residues. The CDR3 loop is CSAGGGLRGAWPYEQYF. As DNA, the CDR3 is TGCAGTGCTGGGGGGGGGCTAAGAGGAGCGTGGCCTTACGAGCAGTACTTC.

This clonotype has at least ten counts. The chain combines TRBV7-2 with TRBJ2-2; 9 nucleotides line up with TRBD1. Germline loops: CDR1 SGHTA, CDR2 FQGNSA. The CDR3 has 16 residues. The V gene end was trimmed by 1 base and the J gene end by 7 bases; junction bases not matched to a gene: 7. The chain's CDR3 is CASSLEQQGANGELFF. The CDR3, as DNA: TGTGCCAGCAGCTTAGAACAACAGGGGGCGAACGGGGAGCTGTTTTTT.

This clonotype was counted only a few times. V is TRBV6-2 or TRBV6-3 and J is TRBJ2-7; TRBD2 aligns across 9 bases. Germline CDR1 MNHEY, CDR2 SVGEGT. V shed 8 bases and J 5 bases; nucleotides not matched to a gene: 13. The CDR3 consists of 15 residues. The CDR3 protein is CASELSGRSRDEQYF. CDR3 DNA: TGTGCCAGCGAACTTAGCGGGAGATCAAGGGACGAGCAGTACTTC.

This clonotype appeared many times. This rearrangement joins TRBV7-6 to TRBJ1-2; 9 bases map to TRBD1. The ends lost 0 bases at V and 3 bases at J; junction bases unmatched: 8. The germline V gene encodes CDR1 SGHVS and CDR2 FNYEAQ. The CDR3 consists of 17 residues. The chain's CDR3 is CASSLAAEGQGDYGYTF. DNA for the CDR3: TGTGCCAGCAGCTTAGCGGCCGAGGGACAGGGCGACTATGGCTACACCTTC.

There are a few counts of this clonotype. The chain couples TRBV6-5 to TRBJ2-7; D is uncertain. Germline V gene lookup returns CDR1 MNHEY and CDR2 SVGAGI. This CDR3 spans 11 amino acids. Trimming removed 4 bases from V and 7 bases from J, with 8 bases in between. CDR3 DNA: TGTGCCAGCAGTTCCCTAGGTGAGCAGTACTTC. This gives the protein CASSSLGEQYF.

This clonotype was observed a few times. V and J are TRBV11-1 and TRBJ2-1; 10 nucleotides match TRBD1. The CDR3 is made up of 16 amino acids. The germline gives CDR1 SGHAT, CDR2 FQDESV (reference sequence). V was pared by 5 bases and J by 5 bases, with 9 bases of the junction left unmatched. CDR3 coding DNA: TGTGCCAGCAGCAGCCAGACAGGGGGCGACGACAATGAGCAGTTCTTC. It is translated as CASSSQTGGDDNEQFF.

This chain joins TRBV6-2 or TRBV6-3 and TRBJ1-2; D is unclear. The germline CDR1 and CDR2 sequences are MNHEY and SVGEGT. This CDR3 is 14 amino acids long. V shed 6 bases and J shed 0 bases, with 11 bases lying between them. The CDR3 coding sequence is TGTGCCAGCAGAAAGGACGGGGCTAACTATGGCTACACCTTC. Amino acids: CASRKDGANYGYTF.

The V and J genes are TRBV13 and TRBJ2-7; 8 nucleotides agree with TRBD1. Germline trimming cut 4 bases from V and 7 bases from J; bases unmatched to any gene: 6. The CDR3 loop spans 13 amino acids. From germline, CDR1 is PRHDT and CDR2 FYEKMQ (reference sequence). The CDR3 loop reads CASSSTGGREQYF. The CDR3 coding sequence is TGTGCCAGCAGCTCCACAGGGGGTCGAGAGCAGTACTTC.

There are a few counts of this clonotype. CDR3 sequence: CSARGGLADYNEQFF. CDR3 nucleotide sequence: TGCAGTGCTAGAGGGGGACTAGCGGACTACAATGAGCAGTTCTTC. V is TRBV20-1 and J is TRBJ2-1; 11 bases fit TRBD2. With V trimmed by 1 base and J by 3 bases, 2 bases remained unmatched. The CDR3 has 15 residues. The germline V gene has CDR1 DFQATT and CDR2 SNEGSKA (reference sequence).

This clonotype was detected only a few times. This chain joins TRBV29-1 and TRBJ1-3; no clear D gene. CDR1 and CDR2 (germline): SQVTM, ANQGSEA. The CDR3 sequence is 14 residues long. The V and J ends lost 2 bases and 0 bases respectively, with 8 bases between them. DNA of the CDR3: TGCAGCGTTGAATTCTTTTCCTCTGGAAACACCATATATTTT. Protein sequence: CSVEFFSSGNTIYF. Drawing the rest from reference TRBV29-1 and TRBJ1-3, the complete variable domain is SAVISQKPSRDICQRGTSLTIQCQVDSQVTMMFWYRQQPGQSLTLIATANQGSEATYESGFVIDKFPISRPNLTFSTLTVSNMSPEDSSIYLCSVEFFSSGNTIYFGEGSWLTVV.

This clonotype has a count of ten or more. This chain uses TRBV6-6 with TRBJ1-1; no clear D. The V and J ends lost 6 bases and 3 bases respectively, with 17 bases between them. The germline V gene has CDR1 MNHNY and CDR2 SVGAGI (reference sequence). This CDR3 spans 15 amino acids. As DNA, the CDR3 is TGTGCCAGCAGATACCCCCGGGAGGTGGACACTGAAGCTTTCTTT. This codes for CASRYPREVDTEAFF.

This chain joins TRBV27 and TRBJ2-7; 8 positions agree with TRBD2. The germline V gene encodes CDR1 MNHEY and CDR2 SMNVEV (reference sequence). This CDR3 comprises 14 residues. J was trimmed by 1 base and V by 3 bases; bases with no gene match: 2. CDR3 loop: CASSFGGESYEQYF. CDR3 coding DNA: TGTGCCAGCAGTTTCGGGGGGGAGTCCTACGAGCAGTACTTC.

In its sample, this clonotype was seen many times. The junction does not match germline at one end; this may be a read error. The chain combines TRBV7-7 with TRBJ2-2; 9 nucleotides line up with TRBD1. The CDR3 extends over 14 amino acids. Germline V CDR1 and CDR2: SSHAT, FNYEAQ (reference sequence). CDR3 amino acids: CASSLGQGTGELFF. The CDR3 nucleotides are TGTGCTAGCAGCCTCGGACAGGGGACCGGGGAGCTGTTTTTT.

This clonotype was found a few times. This chain uses TRBV7-2 with TRBJ2-5; the match to TRBD1 covers 9 bases. The CDR3 has 15 amino acids. Germline values: CDR1 SGHTA, CDR2 FQGNSA. With 5 bases clipped from V and 5 bases from J, the junction kept 9 bases outside the gene matches. For the CDR3, the DNA is TGTGCCAGCAGCCCGCCGGGACAGGGATGGGAGACCCAGTACTTC. Protein: CASSPPGQGWETQYF.

This clonotype occurred a few times. The CDR3 region is CASTTKQGRQPQHF. The CDR3 DNA follows: TGTGCCAGTACCACGAAACAGGGGCGCCAGCCCCAGCATTTT. The chain combines TRBV19 with TRBJ1-5; 7 bases fit TRBD1. CDR1 is LNHDA, CDR2 SQIVND, per germline (reference sequence). V gave up 7 bases and J gave up 7 bases; unmatched junction bases: 10. This CDR3 spans 14 amino acids.

This clonotype was seen only a few times. This sequence joins TRBV4-1 and TRBJ2-1; the D gene is possibly TRBD1 (5 bases). This CDR3 region has 16 residues. CDR1 MGHRA and CDR2 YSYEKL come from the germline V gene. Trimming left V 1 base short and J 7 bases short, with 17 bases between. The CDR3 DNA sequence: TGCGCCAGCAGCCAAGTCGGCGGCAGGGAAGGGAATGAGCAGTTCTTC. Translating gives CASSQVGGREGNEQFF.